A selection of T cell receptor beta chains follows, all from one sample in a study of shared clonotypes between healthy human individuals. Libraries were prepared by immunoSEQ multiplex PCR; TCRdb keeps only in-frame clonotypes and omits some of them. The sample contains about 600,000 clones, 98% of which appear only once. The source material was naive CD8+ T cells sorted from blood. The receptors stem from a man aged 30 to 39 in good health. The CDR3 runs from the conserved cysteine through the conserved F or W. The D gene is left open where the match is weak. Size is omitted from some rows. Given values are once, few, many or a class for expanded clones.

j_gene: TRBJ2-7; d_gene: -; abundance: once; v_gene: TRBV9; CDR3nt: TGTGCCAGCAGTCGGGGCGAGGGACCCTACGAGCAGTACTTC; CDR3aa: CASSRGEGPYEQYF
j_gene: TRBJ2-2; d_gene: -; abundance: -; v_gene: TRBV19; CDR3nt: TGTGCCAGTAGCGGGCCGGGGAACACCGGGGAGCTGTTTTTT; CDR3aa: CASSGPGNTGELFF
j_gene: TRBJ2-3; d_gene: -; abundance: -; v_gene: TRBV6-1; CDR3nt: TGTGCCAGCAGGGTCACCCCAGATACGCAGTATTTT; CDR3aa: CASRVTPDTQYF
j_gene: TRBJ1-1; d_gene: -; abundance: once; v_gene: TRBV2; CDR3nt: TGTGCGCCACAGGGAGGGCATAGGAACACTGAAGCTTTCTTT; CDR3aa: CAPQGGHRNTEAFF
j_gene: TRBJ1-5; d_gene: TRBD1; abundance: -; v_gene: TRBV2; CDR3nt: TGTGCCAGCAGGGAGCGACAGGGAGCGTATAGCAATCAGCCCCAGCATTTT; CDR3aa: CASRERQGAYSNQPQHF
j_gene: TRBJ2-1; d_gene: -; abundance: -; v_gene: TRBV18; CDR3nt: TGTGCCAGCTCACCAGAGACTAGTATTGAGCAGTTCTTC; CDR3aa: CASSPETSIEQFF
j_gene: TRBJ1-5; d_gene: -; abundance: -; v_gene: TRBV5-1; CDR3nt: TGCGCCAGCAGCCCGACAGGCCCGACGGTGGGTCAGCCCCAGCATTTT; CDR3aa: CASSPTGPTVGQPQHF
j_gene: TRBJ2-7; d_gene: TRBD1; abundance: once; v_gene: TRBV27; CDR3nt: TGTGCCAGCAGTTTATCGGGGCAGGGGGCGTACGAGCAGTACTTC; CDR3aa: CASSLSGQGAYEQYF
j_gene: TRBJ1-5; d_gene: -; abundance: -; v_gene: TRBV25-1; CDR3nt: TGTGCCAGCAGTGAGTCAACAAGAGGAGACCAGCCCCAGCATTTT; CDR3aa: CASSESTRGDQPQHF
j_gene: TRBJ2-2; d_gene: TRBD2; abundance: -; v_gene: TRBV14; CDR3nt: TGTGCCAGCAGCCAAGGCCTTAGCGGGAGGACCGGGGAGCTGTTTTTT; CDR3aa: CASSQGLSGRTGELFF
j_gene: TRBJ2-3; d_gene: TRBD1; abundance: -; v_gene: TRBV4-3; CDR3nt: TGCGCCAGCAGCCTCCGAGAGGGGACAGGGGGCTACTCCGCAGATACGCAGTATTTT; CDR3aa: CASSLREGTGGYSADTQYF
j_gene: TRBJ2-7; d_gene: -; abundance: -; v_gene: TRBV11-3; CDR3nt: TGTGCCAGCAGCTTGCGGGGAAGCTACGAGCAGTACTTC; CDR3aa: CASSLRGSYEQYF
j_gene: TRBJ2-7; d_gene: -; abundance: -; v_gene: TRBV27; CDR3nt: TGTGCCAGCAGTAGCGGTTCCTACGAGCAGTACTTC; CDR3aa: CASSSGSYEQYF
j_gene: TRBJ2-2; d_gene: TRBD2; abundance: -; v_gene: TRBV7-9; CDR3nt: TGTGCCAGCAGCCCGCGGGGGGCAACGGGCACCGGGGAGCTGTTTTTT; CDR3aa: CASSPRGATGTGELFF
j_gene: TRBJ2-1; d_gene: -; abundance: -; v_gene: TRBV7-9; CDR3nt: TGTGCCAGCAGCTCCGAACCCGGGGGGCAACGGGATGAGCAGTTCTTC; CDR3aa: CASSSEPGGQRDEQFF
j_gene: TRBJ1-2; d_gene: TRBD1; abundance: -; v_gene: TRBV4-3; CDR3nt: TGCGCCAGCAGCCAAGATCTGGGAGGGACAGGAGGCGACACCTTC; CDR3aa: CASSQDLGGTGGDTF
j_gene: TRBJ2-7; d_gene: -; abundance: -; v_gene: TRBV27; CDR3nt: TGTGCCAGCAGCTTATCTCCATCCTACGAGCAGTACTTC; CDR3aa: CASSLSPSYEQYF
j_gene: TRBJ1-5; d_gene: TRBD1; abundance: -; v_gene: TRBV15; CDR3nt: TGTGCGGCGGGACAGGGACACAATCAGCCCCAGCATTTT; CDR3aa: CAAGQGHNQPQHF
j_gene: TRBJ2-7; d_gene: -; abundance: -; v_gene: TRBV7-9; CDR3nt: TGTGCCAGCAGCTCCGGACAGTTACTCTACGAGCAGTACTTC; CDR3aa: CASSSGQLLYEQYF
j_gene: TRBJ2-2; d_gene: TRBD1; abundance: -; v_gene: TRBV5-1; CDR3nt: TGCGCCAGCAGCTTGGGACAGGGCCCCGGGGAGCTGTTTTTT; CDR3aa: CASSLGQGPGELFF
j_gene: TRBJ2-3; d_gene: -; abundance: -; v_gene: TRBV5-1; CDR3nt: TGCGCCAGCAGCCTAGGATTAGCGGACACAGATACGCAGTATTTT; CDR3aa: CASSLGLADTDTQYF
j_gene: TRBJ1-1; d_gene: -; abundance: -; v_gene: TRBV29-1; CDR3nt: TGCAGCGCTCGTCCTGTTATGAACACTGAAGCTTTCTTT; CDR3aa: CSARPVMNTEAFF
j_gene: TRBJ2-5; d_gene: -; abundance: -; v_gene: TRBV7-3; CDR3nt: TGTGCCAGCAGCCCCGACTATTCGGAGACCCAGTACTTC; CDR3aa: CASSPDYSETQYF
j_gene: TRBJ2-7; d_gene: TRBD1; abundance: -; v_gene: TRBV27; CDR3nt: TGTGCCAGCAGTTTAATGGGACAGGAGTCCGGGGAAACCTACGAGCAGTACTTC; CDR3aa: CASSLMGQESGETYEQYF
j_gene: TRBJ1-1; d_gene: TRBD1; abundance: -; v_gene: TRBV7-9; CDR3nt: TGTGCCAGCAGCCCGGGACAGGGGGCAAGGACTGAAGCTTTCTTT; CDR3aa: CASSPGQGARTEAFF
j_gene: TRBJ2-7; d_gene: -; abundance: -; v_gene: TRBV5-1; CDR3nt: TGCGCCAGCAGCTTGGAGAGCGGCCAAAGAGACGAATCACGGTACTTC; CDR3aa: CASSLESGQRDESRYF
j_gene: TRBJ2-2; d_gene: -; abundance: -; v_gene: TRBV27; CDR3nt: TGTGCCAGCAGTTTGGGGGCTACCGGGGAGCTGTTTTTT; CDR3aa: CASSLGATGELFF
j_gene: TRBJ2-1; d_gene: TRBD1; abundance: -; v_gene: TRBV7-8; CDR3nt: TGTGCCAGCAGCTTACCTACCGGGACAGGTTCCTACAATGAGCAGTTCTTC; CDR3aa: CASSLPTGTGSYNEQFF
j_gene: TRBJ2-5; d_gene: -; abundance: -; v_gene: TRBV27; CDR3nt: TGTGCCAGCAGTCCAGGACCGACGCTTGGGGAGACCCAGTACTTC; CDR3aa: CASSPGPTLGETQYF
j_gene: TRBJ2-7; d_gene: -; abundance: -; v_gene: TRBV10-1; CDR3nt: TGCGCCAGCGGACGGGGTCCCTACGAGCAGTACTTC; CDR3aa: CASGRGPYEQYF
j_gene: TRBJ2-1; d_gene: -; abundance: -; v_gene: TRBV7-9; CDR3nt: TGTGCCAGCAGCTTAGGGCCCAGGGATGAGCAGTTCTTC; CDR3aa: CASSLGPRDEQFF
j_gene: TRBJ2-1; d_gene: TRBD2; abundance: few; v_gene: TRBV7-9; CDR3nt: TGTGCCAGCAGCTTAGTAGCGGGAGGGTTCTACAATGAGCAGTTCTTC; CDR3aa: CASSLVAGGFYNEQFF
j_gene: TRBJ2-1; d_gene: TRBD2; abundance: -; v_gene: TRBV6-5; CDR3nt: TGTGCCAGCAGTTACAAGCGGGGAAATGAGCAGTTCTTC; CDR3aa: CASSYKRGNEQFF
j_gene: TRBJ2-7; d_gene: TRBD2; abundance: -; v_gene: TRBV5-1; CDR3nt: TGCGCCAGCAGCGACGGGACTAGCGGGCCCCTTTCGGACGAGCAGTACTTC; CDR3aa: CASSDGTSGPLSDEQYF
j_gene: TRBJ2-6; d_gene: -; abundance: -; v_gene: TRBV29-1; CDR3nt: TGCAGCGTTTTCCGACCACTACAAAGTCGGGCCAACGTCCTGACTTTC; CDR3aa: CSVFRPLQSRANVLTF
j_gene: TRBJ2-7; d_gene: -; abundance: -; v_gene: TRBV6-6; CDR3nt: TGTGCCAGCAGTTACTCCCCTCCCCGGGAACCGCACGAGCAGTACTTC; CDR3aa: CASSYSPPREPHEQYF
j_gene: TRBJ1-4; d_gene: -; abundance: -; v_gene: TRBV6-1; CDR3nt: TGTGCCAGCAGTGAAGATAACGCCAGTAGTAATGAAAAACTGTTTTTT; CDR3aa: CASSEDNASSNEKLFF
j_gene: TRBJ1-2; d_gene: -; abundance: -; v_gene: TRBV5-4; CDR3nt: TGTGCCAGCAGCAAGCTCAGGGGCAGGGGTGGCTACACCTTC; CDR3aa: CASSKLRGRGGYTF
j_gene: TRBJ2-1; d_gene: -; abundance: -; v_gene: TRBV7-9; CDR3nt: TGTGCCAGCAGCTTAGTGGGGGATGAGCAGTTCTTC; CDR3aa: CASSLVGDEQFF
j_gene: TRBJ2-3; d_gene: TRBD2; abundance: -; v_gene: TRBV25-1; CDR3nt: TGTGCCAGCCTTGACAGCGGGAGAGATACGCAGTATTTT; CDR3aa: CASLDSGRDTQYF
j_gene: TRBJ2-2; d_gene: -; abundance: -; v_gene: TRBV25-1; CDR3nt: TGTGCCAGCAGTGAATATGCCAACACCGGGGAGCTGTTTTTT; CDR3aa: CASSEYANTGELFF
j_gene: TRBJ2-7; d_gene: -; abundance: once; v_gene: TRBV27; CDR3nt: TGTGCCAGCAGCCAGGGCCTCGGTGGGTACGAGCAGTACTTC; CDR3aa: CASSQGLGGYEQYF
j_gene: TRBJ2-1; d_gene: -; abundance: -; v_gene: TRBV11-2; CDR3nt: TGTGCCAGCAGCGATTCGGGACTCTTCTCCGGGGAGCAGTTCTTC; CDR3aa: CASSDSGLFSGEQFF
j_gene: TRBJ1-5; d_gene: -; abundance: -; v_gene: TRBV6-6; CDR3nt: TGTGCCAGCAGTTGGGACGGTAGCAATCAGCCCCAGCATTTT; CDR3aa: CASSWDGSNQPQHF
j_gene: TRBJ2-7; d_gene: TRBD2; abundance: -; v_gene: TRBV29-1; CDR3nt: TGCAGCGTTGACCTAGCGGGAGCCTACGAGCAGTACTTC; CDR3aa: CSVDLAGAYEQYF
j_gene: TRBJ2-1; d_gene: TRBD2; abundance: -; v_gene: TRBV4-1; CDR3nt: TGCGCCAGCAGCCAAGAATTGGTAGGACTAGCGGGAGCGAATGAGCAGTTCTTC; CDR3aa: CASSQELVGLAGANEQFF
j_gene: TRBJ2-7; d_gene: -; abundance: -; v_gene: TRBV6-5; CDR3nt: TGTGCCAGCAGTTACTCCAGTGGCCCCGAGCAGTACTTC; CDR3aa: CASSYSSGPEQYF
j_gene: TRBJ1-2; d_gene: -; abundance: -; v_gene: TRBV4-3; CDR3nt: TGCGCCAGCAGCCCAACAGGGATCTATGGCTACACCTTC; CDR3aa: CASSPTGIYGYTF
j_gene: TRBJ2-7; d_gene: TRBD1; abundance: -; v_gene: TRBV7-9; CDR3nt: TGTGCCAGCAGCCCTCCGGGACAGGGGTTAAGGTCCTACGAGCAGTACTTC; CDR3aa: CASSPPGQGLRSYEQYF
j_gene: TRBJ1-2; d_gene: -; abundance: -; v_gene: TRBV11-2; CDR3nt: TGTGCCAGCAGCTTAGGGTTTGCGGGGCGTAATGGCTACACCTTC; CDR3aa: CASSLGFAGRNGYTF
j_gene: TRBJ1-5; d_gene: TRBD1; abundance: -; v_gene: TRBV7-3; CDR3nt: TGTGCCAGCAGCTCCGGACAGGGGAATCAGCCCCAGCATTTT; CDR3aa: CASSSGQGNQPQHF
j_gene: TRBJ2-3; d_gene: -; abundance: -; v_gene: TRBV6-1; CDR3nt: TGTGCCAGCAGTGATCCCGGCGGGGAGACAGATACGCAGTATTTT; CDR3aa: CASSDPGGETDTQYF
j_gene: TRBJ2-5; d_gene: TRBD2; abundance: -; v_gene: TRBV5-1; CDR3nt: TGCGCCAGCAGCCCGGTAGCGGGAGAAGAGACCCAGTACTTC; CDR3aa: CASSPVAGEETQYF
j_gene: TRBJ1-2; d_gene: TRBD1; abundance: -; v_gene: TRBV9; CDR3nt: TGTGCCAGCAGCGACAGGGCAGTGGACAGGGCGGAATATGGCTACACCTTC; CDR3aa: CASSDRAVDRAEYGYTF
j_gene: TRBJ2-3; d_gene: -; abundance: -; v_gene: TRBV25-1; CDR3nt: TGTGCCAGCAGTGCAAGCAGCTACCGCCAGGGCGGCACAGATACGCAGTATTTT; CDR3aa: CASSASSYRQGGTDTQYF
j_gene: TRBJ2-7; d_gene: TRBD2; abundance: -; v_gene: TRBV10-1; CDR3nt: TGCGCCAGCAGTGAGGGGGGGGGTCGGGAGCAGTACTTC; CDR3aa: CASSEGGGREQYF
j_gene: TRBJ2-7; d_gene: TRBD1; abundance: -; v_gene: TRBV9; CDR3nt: TGTGCCAGCAGCACCCAGGGGGACCTCTACGAGCAGTACTTC; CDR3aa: CASSTQGDLYEQYF
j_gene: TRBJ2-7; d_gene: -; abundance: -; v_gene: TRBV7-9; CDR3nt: TGTGCCAGCAGCTTAGAGGCTAGCGAGACCTACGAGCAGTACTTC; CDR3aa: CASSLEASETYEQYF
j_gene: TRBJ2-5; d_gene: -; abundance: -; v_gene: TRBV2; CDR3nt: TGTGCCAGCAGTTCAGGTCAAGAGACCCAGTACTTC; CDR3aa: CASSSGQETQYF